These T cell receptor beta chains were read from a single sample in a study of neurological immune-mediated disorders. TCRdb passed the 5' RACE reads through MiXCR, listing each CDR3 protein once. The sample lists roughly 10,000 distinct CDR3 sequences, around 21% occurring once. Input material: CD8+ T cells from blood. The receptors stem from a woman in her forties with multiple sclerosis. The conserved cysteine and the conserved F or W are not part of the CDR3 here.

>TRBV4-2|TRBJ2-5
ASSQELAGETQY
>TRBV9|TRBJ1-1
ASSVDWVTEAF
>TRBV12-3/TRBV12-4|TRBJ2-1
ASSLGTGVKF
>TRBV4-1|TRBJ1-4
ASSQVGGQGGNEKLF
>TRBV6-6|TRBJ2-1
ASSYVGPREQF
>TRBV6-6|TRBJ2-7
ASSYSHEQY
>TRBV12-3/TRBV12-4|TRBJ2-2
ASSYRNTGELF
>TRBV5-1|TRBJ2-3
ASATRRPSGDTQY
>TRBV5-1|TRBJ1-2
ASRLGTGVGYT
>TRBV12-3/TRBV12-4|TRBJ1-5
ASSLDGNSNQPQH
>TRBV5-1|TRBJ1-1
ASSLGPGQIEAF
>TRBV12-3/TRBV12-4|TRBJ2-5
ASSLGSGEETQY
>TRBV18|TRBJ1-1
ASSPILVSPGTEAF
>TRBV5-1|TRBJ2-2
ASSLAPTGMVTGELF
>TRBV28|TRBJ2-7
ASSWTGGDEQY
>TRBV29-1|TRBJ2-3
SVEGSSDSQY
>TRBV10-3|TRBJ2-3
AIRDRGDGGTDTQY
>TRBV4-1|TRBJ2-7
ASSYEGGSYEQY
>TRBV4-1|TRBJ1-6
ASSPRYGFSNSPLH
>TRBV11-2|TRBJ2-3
ASSYRDYTDTQY
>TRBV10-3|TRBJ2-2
AISDPTGASNTGELF
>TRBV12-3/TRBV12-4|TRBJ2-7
ASSHRDTVYEQY
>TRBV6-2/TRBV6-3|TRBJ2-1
ASSYRFEQF
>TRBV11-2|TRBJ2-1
ASSRFPAVDSYNEQF
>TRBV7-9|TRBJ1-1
ASSSLGREGTEAF
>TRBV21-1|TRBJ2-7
ARGRRTYEQY
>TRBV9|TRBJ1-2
ASSPTSGTEFGYT
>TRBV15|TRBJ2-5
ATSRLGQKETQY
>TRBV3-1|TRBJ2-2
ASSPFTGELF
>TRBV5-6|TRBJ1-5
ASSLGPINQPQH
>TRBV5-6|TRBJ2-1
ASSYPLSGGAKNEQF
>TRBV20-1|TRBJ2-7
SAKWQSYEQY
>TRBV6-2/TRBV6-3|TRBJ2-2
ASSYRAEQGELF
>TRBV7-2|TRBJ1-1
ASSPGGGEAF
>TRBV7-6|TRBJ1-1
ASTLFSTGNTEAF
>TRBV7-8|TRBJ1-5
ASSSGQDSNQPQH
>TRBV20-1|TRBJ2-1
SALYNEQF
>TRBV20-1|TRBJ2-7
SGLRGYEQY
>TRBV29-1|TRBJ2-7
SALDGSSYEQY
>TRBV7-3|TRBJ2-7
ASSIYLCSVSLGGDLNEQY
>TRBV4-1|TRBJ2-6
ASSQDRGSGANVLT
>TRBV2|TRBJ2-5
ASKGIQETQY
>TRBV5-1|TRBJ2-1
ASSSSGGAYEQF
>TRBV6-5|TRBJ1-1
ASSWTGGNTEAF
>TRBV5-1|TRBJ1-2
ASSSAGYGYT
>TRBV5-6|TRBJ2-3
ASSPASTDTQY
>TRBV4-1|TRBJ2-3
ASRRGDTQY
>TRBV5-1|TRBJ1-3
ASSLSDYSGNTIY
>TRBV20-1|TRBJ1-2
NAIPGVGDGYT
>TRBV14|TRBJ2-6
ASSQYRTPSGANVLT
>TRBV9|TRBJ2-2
ASNRGPGELF
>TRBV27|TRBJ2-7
ASSPVGGQGYEQY
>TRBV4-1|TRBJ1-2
ASSPRGGYGYT
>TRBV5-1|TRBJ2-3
ASSLVPDTQY
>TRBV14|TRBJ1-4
ASSRQLDGKLF
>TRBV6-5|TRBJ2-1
ASSYGGIYNEQF
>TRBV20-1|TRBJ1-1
SARYRDEVTEAF
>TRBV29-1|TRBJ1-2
SVLTGHGGYT
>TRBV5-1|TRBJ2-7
ASSLAGRSPYYEQY
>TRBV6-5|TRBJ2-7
VNSPLGAYEQY